These 23 T cell receptor beta chains share one sample of origin, sequenced in a study of beta chain features in type 1 diabetes. Points from the study as a whole: A moderate, significant TCRB CDR3 shortening appeared in type 1 diabetes across four CD4+ subsets.

The isolated RNA, all of it, was reverse transcribed, so expressed TCRB transcripts were what got sequenced. The repertoire was sequenced with immunoSEQ multiplex PCR; TCRdb's copy has only in-frame clones and lacks some. The data hold under 400,000 clones, with roughly 12% observed a single time. These receptors have no identified antigens. The sample was naive CD4+ T cells from blood. Receptor source: a woman aged 18-29 years with type 1 diabetes.

The rearrangement joins TRBV4-3 to TRBJ1-5, with 7 bases aligning to TRBD1. V lost 2 bases and J lost 6; bases outside the gene matches: 7. The CDR3 consists of 15 residues. Germline loops: CDR1 LGHNA, CDR2 YSLEER. The CDR3 DNA sequence: TGCGCCAGCAGCCAACAACAGGGGATCGGTCAGCCCCAGCATTTT. Its protein product is CASSQQQGIGQPQHF.

This clone was counted a few times. The rearrangement links TRBV7-9 to TRBJ2-5, with D perhaps matching TRBD2 (6 bases). There are 16 residues in the CDR3. Germline CDR1 and CDR2: SEHNR and FQNEAQ (reference sequence). With 1 base removed from V and 0 bases from J, the gap between germline ends came to 12 bases. The CDR3 nucleotides are TGTGCCAGCAGCTTAGGGCGGGACTGGGACCAAGAGACCCAGTACTTC. Protein sequence: CASSLGRDWDQETQYF.

This clone came up a few times. Germline and junction disagree at one end, which may indicate a read error. The chain has TRBV30 and TRBJ1-4; D is unclear. The CDR3 sequence is 12 residues long. CDR1 and CDR2 (germline): GTSNPN, SVGIG (reference sequence). This chain's CDR3 is CAWSVRNEKLFF. CDR3 nucleotide sequence: TGTGCCTGGAGTGTCCGTAATGAGAAACTGTTTTTT.

This clone was seen a handful of times. V and J are TRBV30 and TRBJ2-7, with 12 bases matching TRBD2. Losses at the gene ends were 4 bases for V and 6 bases for J; bases not matched to a gene: 4. This CDR3 spans 13 amino acids. In germline, CDR1 is GTSNPN, CDR2 SVGIG (reference sequence). The CDR3 DNA sequence: TGTGCCTGGAACCCGGGACTAGCGGGCGAGCAGTACTTC. This codes for CAWNPGLAGEQYF.

A few counts support this clone. The chain recombines TRBV28 with TRBJ2-7, with 9 bases lining up with TRBD1. Germline V gene lookup returns CDR1 MDHEN and CDR2 SYDVKM. J gave up 0 bases and V 7 bases, and 7 bases lay outside the gene matches. This CDR3 is built from 15 residues. The CDR3 nucleotides read TGTGCCAGCACGGGACAGGGTTTTAGCTCCTACGAGCAGTACTTC. Encoded protein: CASTGQGFSSYEQYF.

The rearrangement links TRBV5-4 to TRBJ2-1; maybe TRBD2 (6 bases). The germline V gene has CDR1 SGHNT and CDR2 YYREEE (reference sequence). Trimming pared 4 bases from V and 0 bases from J, leaving 11 bases between. This CDR3 has 15 amino acids. The CDR3 nucleotides read TGTGCCAGCAGCCCGGAGGGCCCCTCCTACAATGAGCAGTTCTTC. Its protein is CASSPEGPSYNEQFF.

The rearrangement uses TRBV4-1 and TRBJ2-3; TRBD2 matches at 7 bases. The CDR3 sequence is 17 residues long. The J segment lost 7 bases and the V segment lost 3 bases, leaving 16 bases of the junction unmatched. Germline V gene sequence: CDR1 MGHRA, CDR2 YSYEKL. Here the CDR3 reads CASSHVGGGRERNTQYF. CDR3 nucleotide sequence: TGCGCCAGCAGCCATGTCGGGGGAGGGCGGGAGAGAAATACGCAGTATTTT.

This sequence joins TRBV19 and TRBJ2-3; 9 bases fit TRBD1. The CDR3 has 15 residues. From germline, CDR1 is LNHDA and CDR2 SQIVND (reference sequence). The V and J ends lost 7 bases and 5 bases, in that order; junction bases with no gene match: 10. CDR3 sequence reads: CASTQAGQGKDTQYF. In DNA, the CDR3 is TGTGCCAGTACCCAGGCGGGACAGGGCAAAGATACGCAGTATTTT.

This chain joins TRBV20-1 and TRBJ2-2, with TRBD2 as a possible D gene (5 bases). Germline assignment: CDR1 DFQATT and CDR2 SNEGSKA (reference sequence). Deletions cut 6 bases from V and 7 bases from J, with 9 bases between. This CDR3 is 11 amino acids long. CDR3 DNA sequence: TGCAGTGCCCCCCGGGGCGGGGAGCTGTTTTTT. Translating gives CSAPRGGELFF.

This chain joins TRBV7-9 and TRBJ2-1, with unresolved D. The CDR3 has 14 residues. Germline V gene sequence: CDR1 SEHNR, CDR2 FQNEAQ (reference sequence). V was pared by 4 bases and J by 12 bases, with 19 bases between. CDR3 DNA sequence: TGTGCCAGCAGCTACCCTCCCCAGGCTTATGCGCAGTTCTTC. It is translated as CASSYPPQAYAQFF.

This chain connects TRBV29-1 to TRBJ1-1; D unresolved. Germline V gene data show CDR1 as SQVTM and CDR2 as ANQGSEA. V lost 6 bases, J lost 0 bases, and 11 bases lay in between. This CDR3 region has 13 residues. The CDR3 loop reads CSVAGGVNTEAFF. CDR3 sequence (DNA): TGCAGCGTGGCCGGTGGAGTGAACACTGAAGCTTTCTTT.

This clone has a handful of counts. The rearrangement uses TRBV5-6 and TRBJ2-5; 7 positions agree with TRBD1. The junction had 7 bases not matched to a gene; V was cut back by 3 bases and J by 5 bases. The CDR3 length is 14 residues. Germline-derived CDR1 and CDR2 are SGHDT and YYEEEE. CDR3 sequence (DNA): TGTGCCAGCAGCTCGACAGGGCTTCGGGAGACCCAGTACTTC. Translated, it gives CASSSTGLRETQYF. Supplemented by reference TRBV5-6 and TRBJ2-5, the full variable domain reads DAGVTQSPTHLIKTRGQQVTLRCSPKSGHDTVSWYQQALGQGPQFIFQYYEEEERQRGNFPDRFSGHQFPNYSSELNVNALLLGDSALYLCASSSTGLRETQYFGPGTRLLVL.

The chain carries TRBV13 and TRBJ2-3; the match to TRBD1 covers 10 bases. This CDR3 has 19 residues. V lost 2 bases, J lost 3 bases, and 14 bases stayed unmatched. CDR1 and CDR2 from the germline V gene are PRHDT and FYEKMQ (reference sequence). The CDR3 loop reads CASSLRDRGYATRTDTQYF. The CDR3 coding sequence is TGTGCCAGCAGCTTAAGGGACAGGGGTTACGCTACAAGGACAGATACGCAGTATTTT. Together with reference TRBV13 and TRBJ2-3, the CDR3 gives the full variable domain: AAGVIQSPRHLIKEKRETATLKCYPIPRHDTVYWYQQGPGQDPQFLISFYEKMQSDKGSIPDRFSAQQFSDYHSELNMSSLELGDSALYFCASSLRDRGYATRTDTQYFGPGTRLTVL.

This clone has more than one count but fewer than ten. The chain employs TRBV28 and TRBJ1-2; D is unresolved. Germline V CDR1 and CDR2: MDHEN, SYDVKM. V lost 8 bases and J 6 bases, leaving 7 bases between the germline ends. The CDR3 loop spans 10 amino acids. The CDR3 spells CASSYNGYTF. CDR3 nucleotide sequence: TGTGCCAGCTCTTATAATGGCTACACCTTC.

This clone occurred a few times. V and J are TRBV28 and TRBJ2-5, with D perhaps matching TRBD2 (6 bases). The length of the CDR3 is 12 residues. With 3 bases removed from V and 5 bases from J, the gap between germline ends came to 7 bases. CDR1 and CDR2 (germline): MDHEN, SYDVKM. CDR3 coding DNA: TGTGCCAGCAGTTTTCGGGAGGAGACCCAGTACTTC. It yields the protein CASSFREETQYF.

V usage is TRBV19 and J usage is TRBJ2-1; 11 bases match TRBD1. The germline CDR1 and CDR2 sequences are LNHDA and SQIVND (reference sequence). The length of the CDR3 is 19 residues. V dropped 1 base and J dropped 4; count of bases not matched to a gene: 12. CDR3 loop: CASSIVWTGGKLPYNEQFF. As DNA, the CDR3 is TGTGCCAGTAGTATAGTCTGGACAGGGGGCAAACTGCCTTACAATGAGCAGTTCTTC. Combining the CDR3 with reference TRBV19 and TRBJ2-1 gives the whole variable domain DGGITQSPKYLFRKEGQNVTLSCEQNLNHDAMYWYRQDPGQGLRLIYYSQIVNDFQKGDIAEGYSVSREKKESFPLTVTSAQKNPTAFYLCASSIVWTGGKLPYNEQFFGPGTRLTVL.

This clone has more than one count but fewer than ten. The chain couples TRBV27 to TRBJ2-5; 8 bases fit TRBD1. Germline values: CDR1 MNHEY, CDR2 SMNVEV (reference sequence). The J segment lost 13 bases and the V segment lost 5 bases, leaving 9 bases of the junction unmatched. There are 12 residues in the CDR3. The DNA of the CDR3 is TGTGCCAGCAGTCCTATTACAGGGGGGTGGTACTTC. Protein product: CASSPITGGWYF.

This clone was detected a few times. The rearrangement joins TRBV19 to TRBJ2-7; 9 bases are shared with TRBD1. Germline trimming cut 6 bases from V and 5 bases from J; bases unmatched to any gene: 11. The CDR3 has 15 residues. The germline gives CDR1 LNHDA, CDR2 SQIVND (reference sequence). The CDR3 loop reads CASSDPGQGGDEQYF. The CDR3 bases are TGTGCCAGTAGCGATCCGGGACAGGGTGGCGACGAGCAGTACTTC.

This clone appeared a few times. The chain has TRBV4-1 and TRBJ1-1; D possibly corresponds to TRBD1 (6 bases). Trimming pared 8 bases from V and 1 base from J, leaving 14 bases between. The germline gives CDR1 MGHRA, CDR2 YSYEKL. This CDR3 is 14 amino acids long. The CDR3 sequence: CASLSGTRNTEAFF. In nucleotides, the CDR3 is TGCGCCAGCCTGAGTGGGACAAGGAACACTGAAGCTTTCTTT.

This clone was counted only a few times. The rearrangement links TRBV9 to TRBJ2-2; maybe TRBD1 (5 bases). Deletions cut 0 bases from V and 4 bases from J, with 10 bases between. CDR3 length: 15 residues. Germline assignment: CDR1 SGDLS and CDR2 YYNGEE. The CDR3 loop reads CASSVASGPTGELFF. The CDR3 DNA reads TGTGCCAGCAGCGTAGCATCAGGGCCCACCGGGGAGCTGTTTTTT.

The chain joins TRBV27 to TRBJ2-5; 7 bases fit TRBD1. CDR1 is MNHEY, CDR2 SMNVEV, per germline (reference sequence). The CDR3 has 13 amino acids. The V gene end was trimmed by 6 bases and the J gene end by 5 bases; junction bases not matched to a gene: 6. The CDR3 DNA is TGTGCCAGCAGCCAGGGACAGTGGGAGACCCAGTACTTC. Amino acids: CASSQGQWETQYF.

V is TRBV27 and J is TRBJ2-1; tentative D call: TRBD1 (6 bases). The CDR3 extends over 16 amino acids. CDR1 MNHEY and CDR2 SMNVEV come from the germline V gene (reference sequence). The V end lost 3 bases, the J end lost 2 bases, and 14 bases lay between the germline ends. DNA of the CDR3: TGTGCCAGCAGTTTGCGGACAGAGCCCGCCTACAATGAGCAGTTCTTC. Its protein is CASSLRTEPAYNEQFF.

This clone was detected only once. This chain uses TRBV5-6 with TRBJ2-1, with 13 bases aligning to TRBD2. Germline trimming cut 4 bases from V and 2 bases from J; bases unmatched to any gene: 0. CDR1 is SGHDT and CDR2 is YYEEEE in the germline V gene. The CDR3 has 15 amino acids. DNA for the CDR3: TGTGCCAGCAGCGGGACTAGCGGGGCCTACAATGAGCAGTTCTTC. This codes for CASSGTSGAYNEQFF. Complete variable domain (other parts from reference TRBV5-6 and TRBJ2-1): DAGVTQSPTHLIKTRGQQVTLRCSPKSGHDTVSWYQQALGQGPQFIFQYYEEEERQRGNFPDRFSGHQFPNYSSELNVNALLLGDSALYLCASSGTSGAYNEQFFGPGTRLTVL.